The 14 T cell receptor beta chains in this list originate from one sample, sequenced in a study of neurological immune-mediated disorders. TCRdb re-called the 5' RACE reads through MiXCR, storing one row per CDR3 protein. The sample yields around 70,000 distinct CDR3 sequences, roughly 5.6% seen once. Sample: PBMCs. These receptors all stem from a woman aged 25 to 39 with multiple sclerosis.

The chain has TRBV3-1 and TRBJ2-1; D unclear. Trimming pared 1 base from V and 2 bases from J, leaving 9 bases between. Germline assignment: CDR1 LGHDT and CDR2 YNNKEL (reference sequence). The CDR3 loop spans 15 amino acids. The CDR3 DNA reads TGTGCCAGCAGCCAAGGGTTTCTAGCCTACAATGAGCAGTTCTTC. Protein: CASSQGFLAYNEQFF.

This clonotype was counted ten times or more. This chain links TRBV7-2 with TRBJ2-6; D may be TRBD2 (5 bases). The CDR3 has 14 residues. The germline CDR1 and CDR2 sequences are SGHTA and FQGNSA. Trimming pared 5 bases from V and 4 bases from J, leaving 9 bases between. CDR3 sequence (DNA): TGTGCCAGCAGCCCCCGGAGGGGGGCCAACGTCCTGACTTTC. Translating gives CASSPRRGANVLTF.

This clonotype occurred many times. V gene TRBV5-1 combines with J gene TRBJ2-5; maybe TRBD2 (5 bases). This CDR3 is 14 amino acids long. V gave up 3 bases and J gave up 3 bases, with 12 bases separating them. Germline CDR1 SGHRS, CDR2 YFSETQ. The CDR3: CASSSGSGKETQYF. The CDR3 coding sequence is TGCGCCAGCAGCTCCGGGTCGGGGAAAGAGACCCAGTACTTC.

This clonotype was detected ten times or more. The chain couples TRBV7-6 to TRBJ2-7; 11 bases line up with TRBD2. The CDR3 runs to 15 residues. Trimming took 3 bases from V and 3 from J; bases not matched to a gene: 4. The germline V gene encodes CDR1 SGHVS and CDR2 FNYEAQ. The chain's CDR3 is CASSFVAGGDYEQYF. Written as DNA, the CDR3 is TGTGCCAGCAGCTTCGTAGCGGGGGGGGACTACGAGCAGTACTTC.

The chain is built from TRBV10-3 and TRBJ2-5, with 7 bases fitting TRBD2. J lost 3 bases, V lost 6 bases, and 4 bases had no gene match. This CDR3 region has 13 residues. Germline V gene lookup returns CDR1 ENHRY and CDR2 SYGVKD. For the CDR3, the DNA is TGTGCCATCAGGGGAGGGCTCGAAGAGACCCAGTACTTC. Translation gives CAIRGGLEETQYF.

This clonotype appeared many times. This chain uses TRBV11-2 with TRBJ2-5, with 9 bases fitting TRBD1. Trimming at V came to 5 bases and at J to 4 bases, leaving 2 bases not matched to a gene. Per the germline V gene, CDR1 is SGHAT and CDR2 is FQNNGV. The CDR3 length is 13 residues. The CDR3 DNA reads TGTGCCAGCAGCCAGGACAGGGGAGAGACCCAGTACTTC. Translated, it gives CASSQDRGETQYF.

This clonotype was recorded at least ten times. This rearrangement joins TRBV20-1 to TRBJ1-2; D gene uncertain. V was pared by 3 bases and J by 4 bases, with 12 bases between. The CDR3 length is 13 residues. CDR1 DFQATT and CDR2 SNEGSKA come from the germline V gene (reference sequence). The CDR3 here is CSASFRGGYGYTF. The DNA for the CDR3 is TGCAGTGCTAGTTTCCGGGGTGGCTATGGCTACACCTTC.

The V and J genes are TRBV20-1 and TRBJ2-7; the D gene is possibly TRBD2 (5 bases). Germline V CDR1 and CDR2: DFQATT, SNEGSKA (reference sequence). V was trimmed by 6 bases and J by 3 bases, leaving 9 bases between them. The CDR3 covers 11 residues. The chain's CDR3 is CSARRDYEQYF. For the CDR3, the DNA is TGCAGTGCCAGACGGGACTACGAGCAGTACTTC.

Many counts were recorded for this clonotype. The chain employs TRBV29-1 and TRBJ1-2; no clear D gene. Between the trimmed V and J ends, which lost 0 bases and 7 bases, there was a span of 24 bases. CDR3 size: 17 residues. Germline-derived CDR1 and CDR2 are SQVTM and ANQGSEA. CDR3 sequence: CSVEDSSHPGSTSGYTF. CDR3 DNA: TGCAGCGTTGAAGACTCCTCCCACCCCGGGTCCACGAGTGGCTACACCTTC.

The chain joins TRBV12-3 or TRBV12-4 to TRBJ2-3; possible D gene TRBD1, 5 bases. With 5 bases removed from V and 4 bases from J, the gap between germline ends came to 10 bases. The CDR3 consists of 13 residues. The CDR3: CASSTQGPDTQYF. For the CDR3, the DNA is TGTGCCAGCAGTACGCAGGGCCCAGATACGCAGTATTTT.

The rearrangement joins TRBV27 to TRBJ1-2, with unresolved D. From germline, CDR1 is MNHEY and CDR2 SMNVEV (reference sequence). This CDR3 is 15 amino acids long. V gave up 2 bases and J gave up 1 base, with 11 bases separating them. CDR3 in DNA: TGTGCCAGCAGTTTAAGGGCAGGCCTTAACTATGGCTACACCTTC. Its translation: CASSLRAGLNYGYTF.

Many counts were recorded for this clonotype. The chain couples TRBV5-1 to TRBJ2-5, with D maybe TRBD1 (5 bases). Germline CDR1 and CDR2: SGHRS and YFSETQ. The V and J ends lost 3 bases and 4 bases respectively, with 16 bases between them. The CDR3 totals 15 residues. The CDR3 DNA reads as TGCGCCAGCAGCTATGGCACTGGAACAGGAGAGACCCAGTACTTC. Residues: CASSYGTGTGETQYF.

In its sample, this clonotype was seen many times. The gene calls are TRBV6-4 and TRBJ2-3; weak D call: TRBD1 (5 bases). The CDR3 has 15 residues. Trimming pared 0 bases from V and 4 bases from J, leaving 11 bases between. Per the germline V gene, CDR1 is MRHNA and CDR2 is SNTAGT. CDR3 loop: CASSDSQAGPDTQYF. CDR3 nucleotides: TGTGCCAGCAGTGACTCCCAGGCAGGGCCAGATACGCAGTATTTT.

At least ten counts were recorded for this clonotype. As DNA, the CDR3 is TGTGCCAGCAGTTTAGGGGATGGGACCCAGTACTTC. Translating gives CASSLGDGTQYF. V usage is TRBV12-3 or TRBV12-4 and J usage is TRBJ2-5; D is unclear. V was cut by 1 base and J by 7 bases, with 7 bases left in between. CDR3 length: 12 residues.